This TCR beta chain was profiled in a study of regulatory T cells in long-lasting Graves disease. Study findings and constraints: Persistent-disease Graves' patients showed less TCR diversity than new cases. Fewer public clonotypes were shared by new patients (966) than by persistent patients (about 2,800).

The time point is: persistent/refractory GD, antithyroid drugs over 5 years with positive TRAb. The TCR library was prepared using RNA isolated from PBMCs. In the case of this clonotype: What it recognizes is unknown.

The TCR beta library used iRepertoire HTBI primers with Arm-PCR amplification of CDR3. TCRdb used MiXCR to reprocess the multiplex PCR reads, holding one entry per CDR3 protein. The sample lists 400,000 to 450,000 distinct CDR3 sequences; around a quarter were seen once. The sample here was peripheral blood mononuclear cells (PBMCs), taken when the disease was refractory, from a patient treated with antithyroid drugs. This clonotype was obtained from a female donor with Graves disease.

CDR3 DNA sequence: TGTGCCAGCAGCCAAGGAGCGGGTAGGGCTTTCTTT. The encoded protein is CASSQGAGRAFF. The chain has TRBV3-1 and TRBJ1-1; D is undetermined. V lost 1 base to trimming and J lost 11 bases, with 11 bases between them. CDR1 is LGHDT and CDR2 is YNNKEL in the germline V gene (reference sequence). CDR3 length: 12 amino acids.